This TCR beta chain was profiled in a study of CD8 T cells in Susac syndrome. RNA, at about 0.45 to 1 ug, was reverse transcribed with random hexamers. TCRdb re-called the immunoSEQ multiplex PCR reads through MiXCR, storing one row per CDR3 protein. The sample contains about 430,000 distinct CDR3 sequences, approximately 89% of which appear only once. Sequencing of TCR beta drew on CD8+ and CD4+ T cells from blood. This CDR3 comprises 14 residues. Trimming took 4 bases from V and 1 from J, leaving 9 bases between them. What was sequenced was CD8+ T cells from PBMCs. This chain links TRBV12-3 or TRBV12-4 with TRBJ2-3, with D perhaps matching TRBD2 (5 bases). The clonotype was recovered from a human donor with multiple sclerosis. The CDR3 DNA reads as TGTGCCAGCAGTTCGACTACGGGCACAGATACGCAGTATTTT. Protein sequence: CASSSTTGTDTQYF.